Sequencing of this T cell receptor (beta chain) was carried out in a study of beta chain features in type 1 diabetes. The wider study: Similarity in age, gender and cell yields was seen between patients and healthy donors. All samples combined gave roughly 100,000,000 sorted cells for examination.

This clone was picked up a small number of times. Its antigen is unidentified. Expressed TCRB transcripts were sequenced after all isolated RNA was converted to cDNA. The table came from immunoSEQ multiplex PCR; TCRdb's copy has only in-frame clones and leaves some out. The sample contains about 700,000 clones, under 15% of which appear only once. Findings of the study overall: The question left open here concerned HLA type influencing TCRB rearrangement. Moderately but significantly shorter TCRB CDR3s were found in Type 1 diabetes patients in all four CD4+ subsets.

Sorting with CD45RO/CCR7/CD25/CD127/CD95/CD27 yielded naive, central memory, regulatory and stem-like memory CD4+ cells. The receptor comes from a man younger than 30 with type 1 diabetes. The sample consisted of naive CD4+ T cells from blood.

CDR3 sequence: CASTLTGFHGYTF. CDR3 sequence (DNA): TGTGCCAGCACCCTTACAGGGTTTCATGGCTACACCTTC. V is TRBV6-5 and J is TRBJ1-2, with D perhaps matching TRBD1 (6 bases). The V end lost 7 bases, the J end lost 6 bases, and 15 bases lay between the germline ends. The CDR3 length is 13 residues. CDR1 is MNHEY and CDR2 is SVGAGI in the germline V gene.